This T cell receptor beta chain was recovered during a study of blood T cell repertoires in COVID-19. Study as a whole: The origin of the acute and convalescent COVID-19 samples was the United States, Italy and Spain. Sources were T cells, B-cell-depleted T cells, or PBMCs; the material itself was cDNA or gDNA.

Those enrolled in Seattle joined during active infection and were followed longitudinally afterward. This CDR3 spans 18 amino acids. Trimming stripped 5 bases from V and 0 bases from J, with 17 bases between. CDR1 is PRHDT and CDR2 is FYEKMQ in the germline V gene (reference sequence). Under the authors' procedure: Estimates of nucleated cell counts were drawn from the amplification of reference gene primers. Clones were sequenced by immunoSEQ multiplex PCR, and TCRdb holds only the in-frame ones, with some missing. V and J calls and clone size follow that table, whereas D and trimming were derived from the DNA. Seen here are a few hundred thousand clones, roughly 84% observed once, and the top ten hold 0.87%.

The source of this sequence is a human donor with COVID-19, enrolled during active disease. The donor label of this sample is uncertain. The specimen sequenced was peripheral blood. The chain couples TRBV13 to TRBJ1-6; no definite D call. This CDR3 is CASSTGGSSFSYNSPLHF. CDR3 DNA: TGTGCCAGCAGCACCGGCGGCAGCTCCTTCTCCTATAATTCACCCCTCCACTTT.